Only a few counts were recorded for the clone carrying this TCR beta chain. Its antigen is unidentified. The authors amplified TCR beta CDR3 regions from RNA transcripts. HTBI primers served in a first-round RT-PCR, which a second-round multiplex PCR followed. TCRdb re-derived calls from the multiplex PCR reads in MiXCR, one entry per CDR3 protein. This repertoire shows 200,000 to 250,000 distinct CDR3 sequences, approximately 29% found once; its top ten account for over 7.5%. CDR1 SGHTA and CDR2 FQGNSA come from the germline V gene. V lost 6 bases and J lost 5, with 23 bases in between. The CDR3 sequence is 16 residues long. The data were taken from a study of Graves' ophthalmopathy and Graves' hyperthyroidism. At the level of the study: There was a collection of peripheral blood at initial diagnosis, before any treatment.

Study findings and constraints: Blood also carried most expanded thyroid clonotypes exceeding 0.001 frequency.

J is TRBJ2-7 and V is TRBV7-2; TRBD1 might be the D (6 bases). Sequencing was carried out using peripheral blood. This receptor was obtained from a man aged 45-65 years with Graves' ophthalmopathy. CDR3 DNA sequence: TGTGCCAGCAGTTCAACTCTCCGGCCGACAGGCAACGAGCAGTACTTC. Its protein product is CASSSTLRPTGNEQYF.